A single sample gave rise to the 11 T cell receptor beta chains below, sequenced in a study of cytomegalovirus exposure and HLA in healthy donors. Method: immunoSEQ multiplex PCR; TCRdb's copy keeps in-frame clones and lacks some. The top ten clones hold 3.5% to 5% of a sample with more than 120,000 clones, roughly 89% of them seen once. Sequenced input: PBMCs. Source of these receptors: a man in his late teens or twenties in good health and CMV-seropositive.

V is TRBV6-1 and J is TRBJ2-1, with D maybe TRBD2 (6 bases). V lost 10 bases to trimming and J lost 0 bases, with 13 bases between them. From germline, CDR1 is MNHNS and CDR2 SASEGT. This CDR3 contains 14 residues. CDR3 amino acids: CATGTGSSYNEQFF. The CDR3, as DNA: TGTGCCACTGGGACTGGCAGCTCCTACAATGAGCAGTTCTTC.

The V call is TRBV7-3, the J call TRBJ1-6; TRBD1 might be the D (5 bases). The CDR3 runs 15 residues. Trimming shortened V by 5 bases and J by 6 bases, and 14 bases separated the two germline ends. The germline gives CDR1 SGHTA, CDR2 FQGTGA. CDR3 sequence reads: CASSASPGLNSPLHF. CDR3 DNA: TGTGCCAGCAGCGCCTCCCCGGGACTTAATTCACCCCTCCACTTT.

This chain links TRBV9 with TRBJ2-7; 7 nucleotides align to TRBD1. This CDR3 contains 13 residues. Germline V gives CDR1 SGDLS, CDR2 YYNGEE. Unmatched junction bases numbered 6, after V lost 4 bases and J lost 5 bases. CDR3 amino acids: CASSPRDSDEQYF. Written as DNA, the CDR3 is TGTGCCAGCAGCCCACGGGACAGCGACGAGCAGTACTTC.

The CDR3 region is CASSATPGGDNSPLHF. Here the CDR3 DNA reads TGTGCCAGCAGTGCCACCCCGGGGGGAGATAATTCACCCCTCCACTTT. V is TRBV6-4 and J is TRBJ1-6; maybe TRBD1 (5 bases). This CDR3 has 16 residues. V lost 4 bases, J lost 5 bases, and 15 bases lay in between. Germline V gene data show CDR1 as MRHNA and CDR2 as SNTAGT.

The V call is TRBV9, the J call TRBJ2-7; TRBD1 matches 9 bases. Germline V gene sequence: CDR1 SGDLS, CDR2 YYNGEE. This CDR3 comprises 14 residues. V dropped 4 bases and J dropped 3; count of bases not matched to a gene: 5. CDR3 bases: TGTGCCAGCAGCAGCGGACAGGGGAGCTACGAGCAGTACTTC. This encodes CASSSGQGSYEQYF.

CDR3 amino acids: CAWSAQVHPYEQYF. The CDR3 nucleotides are TGTGCCTGGAGTGCACAGGTTCATCCCTACGAGCAGTACTTC. V usage is TRBV30 and J usage is TRBJ2-7; TRBD1 might be the D (5 bases). CDR1 is GTSNPN and CDR2 is SVGIG in the germline V gene (reference sequence). The V end was cut by 1 base, the J end by 2 bases, with 12 bases between. The length of the CDR3 is 14 residues.

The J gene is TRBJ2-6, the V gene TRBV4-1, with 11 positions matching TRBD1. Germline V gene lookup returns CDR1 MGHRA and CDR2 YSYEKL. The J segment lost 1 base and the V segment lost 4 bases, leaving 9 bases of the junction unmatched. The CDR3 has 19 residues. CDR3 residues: CASSLTRTGGASGANVLTF. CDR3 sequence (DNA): TGCGCCAGCAGCCTCACGAGGACAGGGGGCGCTTCTGGGGCCAACGTCCTGACTTTC.

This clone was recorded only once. The CDR3 region has the DNA TGTGCCAGTAGTATATCAGGGAGGAAAGAGACCCAGTACTTC. Residues: CASSISGRKETQYF. The V gene is TRBV19, the J gene TRBJ2-5; D might be TRBD2 (6 bases). Germline V gene data show CDR1 as LNHDA and CDR2 as SQIVND (reference sequence). This CDR3 region has 14 residues. Trimming took 2 bases from V and 3 from J, leaving 10 bases between them.

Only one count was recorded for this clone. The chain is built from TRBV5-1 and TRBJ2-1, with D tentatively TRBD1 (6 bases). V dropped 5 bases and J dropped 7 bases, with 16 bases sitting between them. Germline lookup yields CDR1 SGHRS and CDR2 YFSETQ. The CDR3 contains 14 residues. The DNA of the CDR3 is TGCGCCAGCAGTCGTGGGATCCAGGGGAATGAGCAGTTCTTC. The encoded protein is CASSRGIQGNEQFF.

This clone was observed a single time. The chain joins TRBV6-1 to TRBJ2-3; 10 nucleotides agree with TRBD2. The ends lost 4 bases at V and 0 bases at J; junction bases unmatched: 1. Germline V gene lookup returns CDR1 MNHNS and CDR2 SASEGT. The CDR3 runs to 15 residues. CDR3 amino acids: CASSASGGSTDTQYF. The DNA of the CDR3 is TGTGCCAGCAGTGCTAGCGGGGGTAGCACAGATACGCAGTATTTT.

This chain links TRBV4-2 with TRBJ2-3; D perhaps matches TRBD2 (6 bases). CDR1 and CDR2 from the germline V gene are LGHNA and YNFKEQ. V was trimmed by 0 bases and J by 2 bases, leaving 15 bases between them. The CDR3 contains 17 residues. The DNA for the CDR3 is TGTGCCAGCAGCCAAGAGTCCACTAGCTGGGTCACAGATACGCAGTATTTT. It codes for CASSQESTSWVTDTQYF.